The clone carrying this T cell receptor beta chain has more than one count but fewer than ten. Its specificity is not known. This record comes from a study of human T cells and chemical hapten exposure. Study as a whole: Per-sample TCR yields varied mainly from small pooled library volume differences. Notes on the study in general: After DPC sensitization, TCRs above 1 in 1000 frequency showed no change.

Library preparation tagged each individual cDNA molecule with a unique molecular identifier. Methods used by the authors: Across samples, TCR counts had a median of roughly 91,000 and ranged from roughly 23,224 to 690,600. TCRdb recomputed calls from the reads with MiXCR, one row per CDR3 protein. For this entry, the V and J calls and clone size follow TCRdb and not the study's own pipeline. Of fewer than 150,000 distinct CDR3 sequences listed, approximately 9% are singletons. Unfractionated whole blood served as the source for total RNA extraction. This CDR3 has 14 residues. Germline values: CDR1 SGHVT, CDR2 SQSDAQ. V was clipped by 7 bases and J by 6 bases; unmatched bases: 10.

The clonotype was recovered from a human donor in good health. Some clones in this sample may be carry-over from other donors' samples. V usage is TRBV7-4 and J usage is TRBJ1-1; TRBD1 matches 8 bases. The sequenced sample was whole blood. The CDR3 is CASITRTGFAEAFF. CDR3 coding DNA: TGTGCCAGCATCACGAGGACAGGGTTTGCTGAAGCTTTCTTT.